This T cell receptor beta chain stems from a study of T cells in Graves' hyperthyroidism and ophthalmopathy. Study-wide points: By a 13 V-J model, ophthalmopathy was set apart from stable hyperthyroidism. Among clonotypes expanded in thyroid above 0.001, most were also found in blood.

Germline-derived CDR1 and CDR2 are SEHNR and FQNEAQ (reference sequence). The germline V and J ends were trimmed by 4 bases and 7 bases, with 14 bases remaining between them. This CDR3 comprises 13 residues. Remarks on this clonotype: What it recognizes is unknown.

RNA transcripts were the template for amplifying TCR beta CDR3 regions. A first-round RT-PCR of the TCR CDR3 used the HTBI primer set. TCRdb called the multiplex PCR reads again in MiXCR, with one record for every CDR3 protein. The table has nearly 750,000 distinct CDR3 sequences, under 45% seen once; the top ten hold less than 40%. This receptor was identified in a woman in her thirties or forties with Graves' hyperthyroidism. Sequences were obtained from blood. This chain connects TRBV7-9 to TRBJ2-7; tentatively, D is TRBD1 or TRBD2 (5 bases each). The CDR3 loop is CASSSPGAGEQYF. CDR3 bases: TGTGCCAGCAGCTCCCCCGGGGCCGGTGAGCAGTACTTC.